The following is a T cell receptor (beta chain) sequence with its context. What it recognizes is unknown. The data were taken from a study of pediatric ulcerative colitis. Only in-frame clones appear in the TCRdb table, and some are missing; sequencing was by immunoSEQ multiplex PCR. The profile shows 15,000 or so clones, roughly three quarters of them singletons. This CDR3 comprises 18 residues. Unmatched junction bases numbered 12, after V lost 1 base and J lost 4 bases. Germline lookup yields CDR1 SGHRS and CDR2 YFSETQ. Rectal tissue came from one to two pinch biopsies taken at colonoscopy. Controls: normal colonoscopy findings, no IBD within the following year. General observations from the study: Rectal pinch biopsies may have included blood-derived T cells, especially in patients with overt colitis. No controls had the two rectal clonotypes shared by ulcerative colitis patients.

Sequenced input: gut tissue. The chain combines TRBV5-1 with TRBJ2-5, with 11 bases that match TRBD1. This TCR was recovered from a boy aged 5 to 17 who was a control in a study of pediatric ulcerative colitis. CDR3 residues: CASSLTPLGGTGGETQYF. The CDR3 nucleotides are TGCGCCAGCAGCTTGACCCCTCTCGGGGGGACAGGGGGAGAGACCCAGTACTTC.